These 15 T cell receptor beta chains originate from one sample sequenced in a study of CD8 T cells in ankylosing spondylitis. TCRdb passed the 5' RACE reads through MiXCR, listing each CDR3 protein once. Of around 25,000 distinct CDR3 sequences in the sample, around 17% are singletons; the top ten hold 25% to 30%. The sample taken for sequencing was blood. The receptors here all came from a male donor with ankylosing spondylitis or in good health (not recorded which).

This clonotype was recorded at least ten times. V and J are TRBV2 and TRBJ2-7, with D possibly being TRBD1 (6 bases). Germline-derived CDR1 and CDR2 are SNHLY and FYNNEI. Deletions cut 3 bases from V and 4 bases from J, with 16 bases between. CDR3 length equals 15 residues. CDR3 residues: CASSDPGRGNYEQYF. Here the CDR3 DNA reads TGTGCCAGCAGTGACCCTGGCAGGGGAAATTACGAGCAGTACTTC.

This clonotype is classed as medium-sized. V and J are TRBV6-6 and TRBJ2-3; 8 nucleotides match TRBD2. The germline V gene has CDR1 MNHNY and CDR2 SVGAGI (reference sequence). The length of the CDR3 is 16 residues. The V gene end was trimmed by 5 bases and the J gene end by 6 bases; junction bases not matched to a gene: 13. The CDR3 region is CASSAVFAGGMDTQYF. The CDR3 DNA reads as TGTGCCAGCAGTGCCGTTTTCGCGGGAGGAATGGATACGCAGTATTTT.

The chain couples TRBV20-1 to TRBJ2-3, with D possibly being TRBD2 (5 bases). Looked up from germline, CDR1 is DFQATT and CDR2 is SNEGSKA (reference sequence). V was trimmed by 7 bases and J by 0 bases, leaving 20 bases between them. This CDR3 is 16 amino acids long. The CDR3 here is CSVGGSRSASTDTQYF. In DNA form, the CDR3 reads TGCAGTGTAGGTGGGAGTAGGTCGGCTAGCACAGATACGCAGTATTTT.

The chain joins TRBV28 to TRBJ2-2, with unresolved D. V lost 6 bases and J 6 bases, leaving 11 bases between the germline ends. This CDR3 comprises 13 residues. Germline loops: CDR1 MDHEN, CDR2 SYDVKM. The CDR3 loop reads CASSPGDSGELFF. The CDR3 DNA reads as TGTGCCAGCAGCCCCGGAGACTCCGGGGAGCTGTTTTTT.

The chain recombines TRBV4-1 with TRBJ2-7, with 9 nucleotides matching TRBD1. Trimming at V came to 2 bases and at J to 6 bases, leaving 5 bases not matched to a gene. CDR1 and CDR2 from the germline V gene are MGHRA and YSYEKL. This CDR3 is built from 14 residues. The CDR3 is CASSQPRTGVEQYF. Written as DNA, the CDR3 is TGCGCCAGCAGCCAACCGCGGACAGGGGTCGAGCAGTACTTC.

The V and J genes are TRBV5-6 and TRBJ2-7; D is uncertain. The germline gives CDR1 SGHDT, CDR2 YYEEEE. CDR3 length equals 12 residues. With 2 bases removed from V and 3 bases from J, the gap between germline ends came to 6 bases. The CDR3 region is CASSFLGYEQYF. DNA of the CDR3: TGTGCCAGCAGCTTTTTAGGCTACGAGCAGTACTTC. The full variable domain, completed using reference TRBV5-6 and TRBJ2-7, is DAGVTQSPTHLIKTRGQQVTLRCSPKSGHDTVSWYQQALGQGPQFIFQYYEEEERQRGNFPDRFSGHQFPNYSSELNVNALLLGDSALYLCASSFLGYEQYFGPGTRLTVT.

The V gene is TRBV24-1, the J gene TRBJ2-1; 10 bases are shared with TRBD2. Germline values: CDR1 KGHDR, CDR2 SFDVKD. The CDR3 loop spans 17 amino acids. V dropped 1 base and J dropped 2; count of bases not matched to a gene: 4. CDR3 coding DNA: TGTGCCACCAGTGATTTCCGAGCGGGAGGGCCCTACAATGAGCAGTTCTTC. It translates to CATSDFRAGGPYNEQFF.

This clonotype was detected many times. The CDR3 bases are TGTGCCAGCAGCCAAGATTCTAGCGGGAGAGGTGAGCAGTTCTTC. This translates into CASSQDSSGRGEQFF. The genes are TRBV4-2 and TRBJ2-1; 10 bases agree with TRBD2. Trimming at V came to 0 bases and at J to 9 bases, leaving 5 bases not matched to a gene. This CDR3 has 15 residues. Per the germline V gene, CDR1 is LGHNA and CDR2 is YNFKEQ.

This chain connects TRBV6-6 to TRBJ2-6, with D unresolved. The V gene lost 6 bases and the J gene lost 0 bases, with 9 bases spanning the gap. Germline V gene sequence: CDR1 MNHNY, CDR2 SVGAGI (reference sequence). This CDR3 spans 15 amino acids. DNA of the CDR3: TGTGCCAGCAGCAATCAGCTCTCTGGGGCCAACGTCCTGACTTTC. Protein sequence: CASSNQLSGANVLTF.

This clonotype was counted only a few times. V usage is TRBV5-5 and J usage is TRBJ2-7; 7 bases align to TRBD1. The CDR3 runs to 12 residues. Trimming cost V 6 bases and J 8 bases; bases outside gene matches: 8. CDR1 and CDR2 (germline): SGHKS, YYEKEE (reference sequence). In DNA form, the CDR3 reads TGTGCCAGCACCCGGGACAGAGAACAGCAGTACTTC. Translating it yields CASTRDREQQYF. Full variable domain (remainder filled in from reference TRBV5-5 and TRBJ2-7): DAGVTQSPTHLIKTRGQQVTLRCSPISGHKSVSWYQQVLGQGPQFIFQYYEKEERGRGNFPDRFSARQFPNYSSELNVNALLLGDSALYLCASTRDREQQYFGPGTRLTVT.

This clonotype occurred many times. The V gene is TRBV7-2, the J gene TRBJ2-2, with D possibly TRBD1 on 6 matching bases. The CDR3 spans 16 residues. Germline V lookup: CDR1 SGHTA, CDR2 FQGNSA. Between the trimmed V and J ends, which lost 5 bases and 0 bases, there was a span of 13 bases. The CDR3 DNA is TGTGCCAGCAGCCCCCAGGGGCCCCCGAACACCGGGGAGCTGTTTTTT. Its translation: CASSPQGPPNTGELFF.

There are many counts of this clonotype. The CDR3 protein is CASSPRDPQETQYF. In DNA form, the CDR3 reads TGTGCCAGCAGTCCCCGGGACCCACAAGAGACCCAGTACTTC. The chain carries TRBV6-2 or TRBV6-3 and TRBJ2-5; TRBD1 or TRBD2 may be the D gene (5 bases each). The CDR3 loop spans 14 amino acids. In germline, CDR1 is MNHEY, CDR2 SVGEGT. Trimming shortened V by 5 bases and J by 2 bases, and 12 bases separated the two germline ends.

This clonotype is categorized as medium-sized. The CDR3 sequence is CASSWSTGELFF. CDR3 nucleotides: TGCGCCAGCAGCTGGTCCACCGGGGAGCTGTTTTTT. The V gene is TRBV5-1, the J gene TRBJ2-2, with D unclear. This CDR3 spans 12 amino acids. The germline V gene has CDR1 SGHRS and CDR2 YFSETQ. V dropped 3 bases and J dropped 4 bases, with 4 bases sitting between them.

This clonotype was seen a handful of times. The chain carries TRBV4-1 and TRBJ1-5; 9 nucleotides agree with TRBD1. Losses at the gene ends were 0 bases for V and 6 bases for J; bases not matched to a gene: 3. CDR3 length: 15 amino acids. The germline V gene encodes CDR1 MGHRA and CDR2 YSYEKL. Here the CDR3 reads CASSQEGQGRQPQHF. DNA of the CDR3: TGCGCCAGCAGCCAAGAAGGACAGGGGCGTCAGCCCCAGCATTTT.

This clonotype occurred a few times. The rearrangement links TRBV20-1 to TRBJ2-3; D perhaps matches TRBD2 (5 bases). The germline CDR1 and CDR2 sequences are DFQATT and SNEGSKA (reference sequence). V gave up 3 bases and J gave up 6 bases, with 10 bases separating them. The CDR3 is 12 amino acids. CDR3 bases: TGCAGTGCTAGGGACGAGCGGGATACGCAGTATTTT. Encoded protein: CSARDERDTQYF.